The present entry profiles one TCR beta chain with its context. Its binding antigen is unknown. Base quality data are lacking; no much larger clone is found one base away. The sample originates from a study of blood T cell repertoires in COVID-19 (dated by TCRdb to about 2020). Looking at the study overall: Samples from collaborators originated in the United States, Italy and Spain and spanned both the acute and convalescent phases of COVID-19. The prospective study material was composed of cDNA or gDNA derived from T cells, B-cell-depleted T cells, or PBMCs. Subjects who had been exposed to COVID-19, were actively infected with it, or had recovered from it provided the deeply sampled blood TCRbeta repertoires that made up the dataset. The repertoires were released in a freely available public database meant as a resource for research on the immune response to SARS-CoV-2. Samples were obtained from the ongoing ImmuneRACE study (first 160 participants) and from some 1,300 subjects provided by 6 global collaborators. The sample metadata nearly always contained a de-identified subject ID, COVID-19 status, age in years and sex. Where available, HLA class I and class II types were taken from metadata supplied by the sample provider and were not determined by assay-based typing. Findings and caveats that apply to the study as a whole: How much clinical and demographic metadata was included differed by source and by participant, and the metadata was provided uncurated.

Whole blood was collected in K2EDTA tubes by collaborating institutions according to the institutions' own protocols. For TCRbeta analysis, collaborators shipped samples as frozen whole blood, isolated PBMCs, or DNA extracted from either of those sample types. TCRbeta CDR3 regions were amplified from genomic DNA using the immunoSEQ Assay, a bias-controlled multiplex PCR. The source study handled its data this way. The number of nucleated cells in each sample was estimated by amplification of reference gene primers within the assay. To quantify the absolute abundance of each unique TCRbeta CDR3 rearrangement, sequence reads were collapsed and filtered. For each sample, productive Simpson clonality was calculated by taking the square root of Simpson's diversity index across productive rearrangements. TCRdb mirrors the immuneACCESS table, restricted to in-frame sequences. Some clones are absent from its copies; in checked studies, under half trace to an unresolved V gene, and the reason for the others is unknown. V and J calls and clone size are copied from that table; D and trimming were computed from the DNA. This sample is represented by 70,000 to 90,000 clones; around 88% of them were singletons. The ten largest clones represent about 7% of the sample.

Trimmed from V: 1 base; trimmed from J: 6 bases; junction bases lacking a gene match: 10. The germline V gene sets CDR1 to SGHTA and CDR2 to FQGTGA. The CDR3 holds 16 amino acids from the cysteine to the phenylalanine. CDR3 DNA only is kept here, 48 bases in frame from base 1. The clonotype comes from a man in his sixties with acute or convalescent COVID-19. The sequenced sample consisted of peripheral blood. The V and J genes are TRBV7-3 and TRBJ2-3; TRBD2 aligns with 7 central bases. Here the CDR3 is given as CASSLKGGEVVDTQYF. The DNA sequence is as follows: TGTGCCAGCAGCTTAAAGGGAGGGGAGGTGGTGGATACGCAGTATTTT.